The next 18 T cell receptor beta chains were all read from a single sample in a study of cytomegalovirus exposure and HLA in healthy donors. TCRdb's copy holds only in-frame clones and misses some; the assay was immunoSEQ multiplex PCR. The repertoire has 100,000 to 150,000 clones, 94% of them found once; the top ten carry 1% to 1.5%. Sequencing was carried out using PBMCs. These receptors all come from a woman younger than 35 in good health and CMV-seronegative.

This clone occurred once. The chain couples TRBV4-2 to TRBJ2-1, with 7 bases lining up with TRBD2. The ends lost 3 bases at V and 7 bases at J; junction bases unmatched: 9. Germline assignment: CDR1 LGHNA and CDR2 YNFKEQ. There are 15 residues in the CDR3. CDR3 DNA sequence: TGTGCCAGCAGCCAGCCGACAGTCGGGGGGAATGAGCAGTTCTTC. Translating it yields CASSQPTVGGNEQFF.

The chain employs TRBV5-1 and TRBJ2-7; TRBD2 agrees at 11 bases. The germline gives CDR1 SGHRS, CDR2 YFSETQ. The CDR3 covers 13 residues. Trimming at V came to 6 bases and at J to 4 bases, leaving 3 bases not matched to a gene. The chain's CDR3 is CASKGTSGYEQYF. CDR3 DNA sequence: TGCGCCAGCAAAGGGACTAGCGGATACGAGCAGTACTTC.

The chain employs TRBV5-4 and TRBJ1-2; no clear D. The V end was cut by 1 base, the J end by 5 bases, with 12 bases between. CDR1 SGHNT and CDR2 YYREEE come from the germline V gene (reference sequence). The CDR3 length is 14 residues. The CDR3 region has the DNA TGTGCCAGCAGCTTGTCTTCCTCGGGTTATGGCTACACCTTC. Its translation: CASSLSSSGYGYTF.

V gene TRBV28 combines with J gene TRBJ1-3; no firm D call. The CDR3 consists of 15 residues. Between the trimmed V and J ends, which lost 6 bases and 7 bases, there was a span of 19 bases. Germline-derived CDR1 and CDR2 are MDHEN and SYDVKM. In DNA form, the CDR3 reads TGTGCCAGCAGCCCGGTTGGTGCGTACTGGAACACCATATATTTT. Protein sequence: CASSPVGAYWNTIYF. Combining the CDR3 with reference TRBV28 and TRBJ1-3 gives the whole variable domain DVKVTQSSRYLVKRTGEKVFLECVQDMDHENMFWYRQDPGLGLRLIYFSYDVKMKEKGDIPEGYSVSREKKERFSLILESASTNQTSMYLCASSPVGAYWNTIYFGEGSWLTVV.

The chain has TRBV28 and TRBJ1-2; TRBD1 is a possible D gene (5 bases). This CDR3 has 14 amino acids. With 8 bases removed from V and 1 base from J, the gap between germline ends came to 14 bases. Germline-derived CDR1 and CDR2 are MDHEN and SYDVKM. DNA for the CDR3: TGTGCCAGCGTATTACAAAGGGGTAACTATGGCTACACCTTC. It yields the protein CASVLQRGNYGYTF.

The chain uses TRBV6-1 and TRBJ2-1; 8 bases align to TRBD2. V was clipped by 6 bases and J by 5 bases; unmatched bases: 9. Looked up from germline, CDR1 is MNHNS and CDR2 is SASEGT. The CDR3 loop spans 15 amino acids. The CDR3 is CASSESGRGNNEQFF. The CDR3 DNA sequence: TGTGCCAGCAGCGAGAGCGGGAGAGGCAACAATGAGCAGTTCTTC.

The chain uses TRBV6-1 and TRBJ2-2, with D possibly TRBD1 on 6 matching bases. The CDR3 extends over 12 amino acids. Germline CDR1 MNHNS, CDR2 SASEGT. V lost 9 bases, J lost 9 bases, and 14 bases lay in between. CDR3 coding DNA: TGTGCCAGTACAGGGTTGAGGAGGGAGCTGTTTTTT. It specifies CASTGLRRELFF.

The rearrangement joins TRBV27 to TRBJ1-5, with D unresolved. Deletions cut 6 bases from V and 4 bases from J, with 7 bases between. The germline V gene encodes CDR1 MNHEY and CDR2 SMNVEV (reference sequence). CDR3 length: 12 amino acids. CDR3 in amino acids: CASRKQNQPQHF. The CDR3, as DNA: TGTGCCAGCAGAAAACAGAATCAGCCCCAGCATTTT.

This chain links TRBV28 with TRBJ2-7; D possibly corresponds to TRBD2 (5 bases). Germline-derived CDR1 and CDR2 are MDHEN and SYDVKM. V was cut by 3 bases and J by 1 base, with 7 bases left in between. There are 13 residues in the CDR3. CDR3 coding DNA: TGTGCCAGCAGTTTCGGGGATTCCTACGAGCAGTACTTC. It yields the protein CASSFGDSYEQYF.

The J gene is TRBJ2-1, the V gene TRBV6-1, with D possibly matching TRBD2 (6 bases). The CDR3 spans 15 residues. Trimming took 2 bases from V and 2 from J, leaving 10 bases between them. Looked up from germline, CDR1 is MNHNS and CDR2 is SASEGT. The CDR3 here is CASSELRRAYNEQFF. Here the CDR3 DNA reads TGTGCCAGCAGTGAACTACGGAGGGCCTACAATGAGCAGTTCTTC.

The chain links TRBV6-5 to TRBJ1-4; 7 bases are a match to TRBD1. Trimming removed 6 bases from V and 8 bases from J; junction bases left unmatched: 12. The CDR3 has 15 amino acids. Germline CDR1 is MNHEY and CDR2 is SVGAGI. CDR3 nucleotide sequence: TGTGCCAGCAGAAGAACACAGGGGTTTCTCGAAAAACTGTTTTTT. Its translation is CASRRTQGFLEKLFF.

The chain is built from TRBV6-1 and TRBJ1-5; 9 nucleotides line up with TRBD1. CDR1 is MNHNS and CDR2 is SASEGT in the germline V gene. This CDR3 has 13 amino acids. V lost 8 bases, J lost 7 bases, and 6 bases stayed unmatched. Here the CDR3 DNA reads TGTGCCAGCCGAGGGACAGGGAGCCAGCCCCAGCATTTT. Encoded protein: CASRGTGSQPQHF.

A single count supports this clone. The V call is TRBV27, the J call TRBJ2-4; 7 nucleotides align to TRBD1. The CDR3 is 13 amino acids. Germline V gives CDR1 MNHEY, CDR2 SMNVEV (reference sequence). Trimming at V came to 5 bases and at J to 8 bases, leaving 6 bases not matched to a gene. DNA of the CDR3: TGTGCCAGCAGTAGGACAGGTATGGACATTCAGTACTTC. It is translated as CASSRTGMDIQYF.

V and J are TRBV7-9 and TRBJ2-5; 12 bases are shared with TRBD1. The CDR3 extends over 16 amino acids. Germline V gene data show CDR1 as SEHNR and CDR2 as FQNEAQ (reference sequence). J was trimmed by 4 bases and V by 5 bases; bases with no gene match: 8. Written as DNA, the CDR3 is TGTGCCAGCAGCCCCGGGACAGGGGGCGTACCAGAGACCCAGTACTTC. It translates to CASSPGTGGVPETQYF.

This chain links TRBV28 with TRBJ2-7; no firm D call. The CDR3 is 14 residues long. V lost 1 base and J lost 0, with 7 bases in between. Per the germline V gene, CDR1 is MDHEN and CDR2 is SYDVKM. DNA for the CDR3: TGTGCCAGCAGTTTATATAGTGTCTCCTACGAGCAGTACTTC. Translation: CASSLYSVSYEQYF. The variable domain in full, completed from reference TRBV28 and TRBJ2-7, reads DVKVTQSSRYLVKRTGEKVFLECVQDMDHENMFWYRQDPGLGLRLIYFSYDVKMKEKGDIPEGYSVSREKKERFSLILESASTNQTSMYLCASSLYSVSYEQYFGPGTRLTVT.

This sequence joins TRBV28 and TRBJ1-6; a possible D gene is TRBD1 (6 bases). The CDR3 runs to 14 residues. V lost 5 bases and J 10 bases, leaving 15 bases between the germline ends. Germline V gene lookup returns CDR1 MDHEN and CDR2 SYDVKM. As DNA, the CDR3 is TGTGCCAGCAGTGATTTACAGGGACGGTCACCCCTCCACTTT. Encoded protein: CASSDLQGRSPLHF. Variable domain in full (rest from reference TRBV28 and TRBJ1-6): DVKVTQSSRYLVKRTGEKVFLECVQDMDHENMFWYRQDPGLGLRLIYFSYDVKMKEKGDIPEGYSVSREKKERFSLILESASTNQTSMYLCASSDLQGRSPLHFGNGTRLTVT.

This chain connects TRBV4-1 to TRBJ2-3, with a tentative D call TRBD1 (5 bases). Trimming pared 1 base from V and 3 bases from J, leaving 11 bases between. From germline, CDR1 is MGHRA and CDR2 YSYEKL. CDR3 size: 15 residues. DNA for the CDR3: TGCGCCAGCAGCCAAGGACAGTCGCGAACAGATACGCAGTATTTT. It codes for CASSQGQSRTDTQYF.

CDR3 loop: CASSLDRGNGSPLHF. Here the CDR3 DNA reads TGTGCCAGCAGCTTAGACCGGGGGAATGGTTCACCCCTCCACTTT. V usage is TRBV11-2 and J usage is TRBJ1-6; D is perhaps TRBD1 (5 bases). Looked up from germline, CDR1 is SGHAT and CDR2 is FQNNGV. Trimming left V 0 bases short and J 9 bases short, with 12 bases between. The CDR3 contains 15 residues.